This T cell receptor beta chain was sequenced for a study of cytomegalovirus exposure and HLA in healthy donors. This CDR3 is built from 16 residues. CDR1 and CDR2 (germline): MNHEY, SVGAGI. V lost 4 bases to trimming and J lost 4 bases; unmatched junction nucleotides: 10. Study-wide findings and caveats: According to an earlier analysis, most TCR beta V segments yielded productive rearrangements about 90% or about 30% of the time. A missense variant in DCLRE1C was later tied to TCR beta V- and J-gene trimming. TCR association rates varied by HLA locus in a later analysis, with DRB1 highest and HLA-C lowest. Researchers reportedly found TCR beta sequences accurately predicted most subjects' HLA-A and HLA-B alleles.

It was with 60 Vbeta and 13 Jbeta primers that the PCR ran. The repertoire was sequenced with immunoSEQ multiplex PCR; TCRdb's copy has only in-frame clones and lacks some. The repertoire consists of 120,000 or so clones, with 60% to 85% occurring once and the leading ten covering 3.4%. About this clone itself: The antigen is undetermined.

The chain carries TRBV6-5 and TRBJ1-2; 9 nucleotides agree with TRBD1. The receptor's source is a man aged 25 to 40 in good health and CMV-seronegative. Sequencing was performed on PBMCs. The DNA for the CDR3 is TGTGCCAGCAGTTCCCCTACAGGGGGCGTGGGCTATGGCTACACCTTC. Residues: CASSSPTGGVGYGYTF.